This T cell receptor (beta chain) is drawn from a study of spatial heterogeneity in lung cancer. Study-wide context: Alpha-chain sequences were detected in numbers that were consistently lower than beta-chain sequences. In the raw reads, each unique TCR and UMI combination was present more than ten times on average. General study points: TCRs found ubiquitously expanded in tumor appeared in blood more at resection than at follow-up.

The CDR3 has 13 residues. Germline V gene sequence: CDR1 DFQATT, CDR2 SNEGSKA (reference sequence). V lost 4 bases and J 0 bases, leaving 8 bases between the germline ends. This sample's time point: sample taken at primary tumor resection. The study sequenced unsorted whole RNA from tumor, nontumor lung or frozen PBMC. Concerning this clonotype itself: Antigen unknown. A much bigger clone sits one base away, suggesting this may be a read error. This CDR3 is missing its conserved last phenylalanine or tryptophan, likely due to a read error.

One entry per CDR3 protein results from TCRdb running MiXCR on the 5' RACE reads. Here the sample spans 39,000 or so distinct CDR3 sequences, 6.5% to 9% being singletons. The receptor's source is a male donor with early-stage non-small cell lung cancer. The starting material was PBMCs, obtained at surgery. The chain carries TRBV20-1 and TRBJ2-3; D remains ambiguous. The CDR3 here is CSAIGTSTDTQYL. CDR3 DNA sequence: TGCAGTGCTATAGGTACTAGCACAGATACGCAGTATCTT.